Listed here are 17 T cell receptor beta chains from one sample, sequenced in a study of blood T cell repertoires in COVID-19. Clones were read by immunoSEQ multiplex PCR, and TCRdb kept only the in-frame ones, dropping some. Of 150,000 to 200,000 clones listed, approximately 83% are singletons. The sequenced material came from PBMCs or T cells enriched from blood (not recorded which). These receptors all stem from a man between 40 and 49 years old who had recovered from COVID-19.

The chain combines TRBV5-1 with TRBJ2-6; the D gene is possibly TRBD1 (6 bases). CDR3 length: 18 residues. CDR1 is SGHRS, CDR2 YFSETQ, per germline. Trimming took 4 bases from V and 3 from J, leaving 20 bases between them. CDR3 in DNA: TGCGCCAGCAGCACGGGACACGGAGAGGGGAATGGGGCCAACGTCCTGACTTTC. This sequence encodes CASSTGHGEGNGANVLTF.

The chain links TRBV5-1 to TRBJ1-5; D may be TRBD1 (5 bases). In germline, CDR1 is SGHRS, CDR2 YFSETQ. There are 15 residues in the CDR3. The V gene lost 4 bases and the J gene lost 7 bases, with 18 bases spanning the gap. CDR3 nucleotide sequence: TGCGCCAGCAGCCCCGAGACGGGGCGGGGGCAGCCCCAGCATTTT. Protein product: CASSPETGRGQPQHF.

This sequence joins TRBV6-5 and TRBJ1-4, with TRBD1 matching over 10 bases. The V gene end was trimmed by 8 bases and the J gene end by 5 bases; junction bases not matched to a gene: 8. Germline CDR1 is MNHEY and CDR2 is SVGAGI. This CDR3 has 15 residues. CDR3 residues: CASGPWTGGNEKLFF. DNA of the CDR3: TGTGCCAGCGGCCCCTGGACAGGGGGAAATGAAAAACTGTTTTTT.

J is TRBJ1-2 and V is TRBV3-1 (or the pseudogene TRBV3-2); the D gene is possibly TRBD1 (5 bases). There are 19 residues in the CDR3. V gave up 0 bases and J gave up 2 bases, with 22 bases separating them. CDR1 LGHDT and CDR2 YNNKEL come from the germline V gene (reference sequence). This chain's CDR3 is CASSQDSGLRGGENYGYTF. In DNA form, the CDR3 reads TGTGCCAGCAGCCAAGATTCAGGGCTACGCGGGGGTGAAAACTATGGCTACACCTTC.

The V and J genes are TRBV29-1 and TRBJ2-1, with 9 bases aligning to TRBD1. The CDR3 runs 13 residues. V lost 5 bases to trimming and J lost 10 bases; unmatched junction nucleotides: 9. CDR1 and CDR2 (germline): SQVTM, ANQGSEA. CDR3 loop: CSVWWTGEGEQFF. In DNA form, the CDR3 reads TGCAGCGTTTGGTGGACAGGGGAGGGGGAGCAGTTCTTC.

This chain links TRBV6-5 with TRBJ2-1; TRBD2 agrees at 7 bases. The ends lost 6 bases at V and 9 bases at J; junction bases unmatched: 11. The CDR3 loop spans 14 amino acids. In germline, CDR1 is MNHEY, CDR2 SVGAGI. CDR3 DNA sequence: TGTGCCAGCAGCGGACTAGGAGGGAGGGGTGAGCAGTTCTTC. This encodes CASSGLGGRGEQFF.

The chain joins TRBV6-1 to TRBJ1-5, with D unresolved. In germline, CDR1 is MNHNS, CDR2 SASEGT. Trimming took off 3 bases at V and 1 base at J, with 10 bases between the two ends. The CDR3 contains 15 residues. The CDR3 nucleotides are TGTGCCAGCAGTGAGGCTTGGAGAAGCAATCAGCCCCAGCATTTT. Protein product: CASSEAWRSNQPQHF.

This clone appeared once. The chain uses TRBV6-5 and TRBJ2-7, with a weak D call TRBD1 (6 bases). The V gene lost 11 bases and the J gene lost 2 bases, with 19 bases spanning the gap. Germline assignment: CDR1 MNHEY and CDR2 SVGAGI. The CDR3 extends over 14 amino acids. CDR3 protein: CAACSRDITYEQYF. DNA of the CDR3: TGTGCCGCCTGCTCCCGGGACATTACCTACGAGCAGTACTTC.

The chain has TRBV6-5 and TRBJ2-2, with TRBD2 matching 9 bases. This CDR3 has 15 amino acids. Germline trimming cut 7 bases from V and 7 bases from J; bases unmatched to any gene: 10. Per germline, CDR1 MNHEY and CDR2 SVGAGI. The CDR3 DNA reads as TGTGCCAGCAAAATGACGGGACTAGCCTACGGGGAGCTGTTTTTT. Translation gives CASKMTGLAYGELFF.

The rearrangement uses TRBV24-1 and TRBJ1-1; D is ambiguous. V was pared by 3 bases and J by 0 bases, with 7 bases between. The germline V gene encodes CDR1 KGHDR and CDR2 SFDVKD. The CDR3 extends over 14 amino acids. The CDR3 coding sequence is TGTGCCACCAGTGATGGAGCAGTGAACACTGAAGCTTTCTTT. Translated: CATSDGAVNTEAFF.

The J gene is TRBJ1-2, the V gene TRBV5-6, with a tentative D call TRBD1 (5 bases). V was pared by 3 bases and J by 3 bases, with 15 bases between. The germline CDR1 and CDR2 sequences are SGHDT and YYEEEE. The CDR3 length is 15 residues. CDR3: CASSWSDRPYYGYTF. The CDR3 region has the DNA TGTGCCAGCAGCTGGTCTGACAGACCGTACTATGGCTACACCTTC.

The rearrangement links TRBV11-3 to TRBJ2-1, with D possibly being TRBD1 (6 bases). The CDR3 is 13 amino acids. CDR1 and CDR2 from the germline V gene are SGHNT and YENEEA. Trimming pared 5 bases from V and 9 bases from J, leaving 14 bases between. In DNA, the CDR3 is TGTGCCAGCAGCCGAAACAGGGAGACTGAGCAGTTCTTC. Its translation is CASSRNRETEQFF.

The gene calls are TRBV19 and TRBJ1-2; 10 nucleotides match TRBD1. The CDR3 totals 15 residues. The germline CDR1 and CDR2 sequences are LNHDA and SQIVND (reference sequence). V shed 3 bases, J shed 1 base, and the junction held 2 bases outside the gene matches. CDR3 amino acids: CASSIGTGVNYGYTF. CDR3 DNA: TGTGCCAGTAGTATCGGGACAGGGGTTAACTATGGCTACACCTTC. Looking up the rest from reference TRBV19 and TRBJ1-2 gives the full variable domain: DGGITQSPKYLFRKEGQNVTLSCEQNLNHDAMYWYRQDPGQGLRLIYYSQIVNDFQKGDIAEGYSVSREKKESFPLTVTSAQKNPTAFYLCASSIGTGVNYGYTFGSGTRLTVV.

The CDR3 sequence: CASSYSGTGTGYTF. For the CDR3, the DNA is TGTGCCAGCAGTTACTCTGGGACAGGGACTGGCTACACCTTC. The chain employs TRBV6-5 and TRBJ1-2; TRBD1 matches 9 bases. J lost 7 bases, V lost 0 bases, and 3 bases had no gene match. Germline CDR1 MNHEY, CDR2 SVGAGI. The CDR3 is made up of 14 amino acids.

Remarks on this clone: Within the sample, other DNA sequences also encode this same CDR3. The chain carries TRBV5-1 and TRBJ2-2, with a tentative D call TRBD1 (6 bases). The CDR3 consists of 14 residues. The germline CDR1 and CDR2 sequences are SGHRS and YFSETQ. V lost 3 bases, J lost 1 base, and 7 bases lay in between. The CDR3 loop is CASSSGQNTGELFF. CDR3 DNA sequence: TGCGCCAGCAGCTCGGGACAGAACACCGGGGAGCTGTTTTTT.

The chain links TRBV6-2 or TRBV6-3 to TRBJ2-2; 12 bases agree with TRBD2. This CDR3 has 16 amino acids. Germline lookup yields CDR1 MNHEY and CDR2 SVGEGT. J gave up 4 bases and V 6 bases, and 6 bases lay outside the gene matches. The CDR3 sequence: CASRYPGLAGTGELFF. The CDR3, as DNA: TGTGCCAGCAGATACCCGGGACTAGCGGGCACCGGGGAGCTGTTTTTT.

The rearrangement uses TRBV6-5 and TRBJ1-2; 9 positions match TRBD1. CDR3 length equals 14 residues. Germline V gene sequence: CDR1 MNHEY, CDR2 SVGAGI. Trimming cost V 6 bases and J 8 bases; bases outside gene matches: 10. DNA for the CDR3: TGTGCCAGCAGCATGGGACAGGGAGAGGGGGGCTACACCTTC. Residues: CASSMGQGEGGYTF.